Listed below are T cell receptor beta chains from one sample, sequenced in a study of cytomegalovirus exposure and HLA in healthy donors. The table came from immunoSEQ multiplex PCR; TCRdb's copy has only in-frame clones and leaves some out. The repertoire includes roughly 92,000 clones, over 70% of them detected once, and 32% sits in the top ten. The sample was PBMCs. These TCRs come from a man in his fifties or sixties in good health and CMV-seropositive. Each CDR3 is given with its conserved first and last residue. The D gene is left open where the match is weak.

TRBV4-2	16	TRBJ1-2	TRBD1	CASSQDRDRINYGYTF	TGTGCCAGCAGCCAAGACCGGGACAGGATTAACTATGGCTACACCTTC
TRBV19	16	TRBJ2-7	TRBD2	CASTPGGPPPLEEQYF	TGTGCCAGTACCCCGGGAGGGCCCCCGCCCTTAGAAGAGCAGTACTTC
TRBV7-9	16	TRBJ1-1	NA	CASSHLPDRTNTEAFF	TGTGCCAGCAGCCACCTCCCGGACAGAACGAACACTGAAGCTTTCTTT
TRBV7-3	15	TRBJ2-1	TRBD1	CASSPDRGKHNEQFF	TGTGCCAGCAGCCCCGACAGGGGGAAACACAATGAGCAGTTCTTC
TRBV2	19	TRBJ2-1	TRBD1	CASSEALLGQSYSYNEQFF	TGTGCCAGCAGTGAAGCGCTTCTGGGACAGTCCTACTCCTACAATGAGCAGTTCTTC
TRBV30	14	TRBJ1-2	TRBD1	CAWSGTENNYGYTF	TGTGCCTGGAGCGGGACAGAGAATAACTATGGCTACACCTTC
TRBV5-4	19	TRBJ2-1	TRBD2	CASSPRGLAGATLDNEQFF	TGTGCCAGCAGCCCAAGGGGGCTAGCGGGAGCAACTTTAGACAATGAGCAGTTCTTC
TRBV30	15	TRBJ1-1	NA	CAWSVRQVVDTEAFF	TGTGCCTGGAGTGTAAGACAGGTGGTGGACACTGAAGCTTTCTTT
TRBV19	15	TRBJ2-6	TRBD1	CASIDRAAGANVLTF	TGTGCCAGTATTGACAGGGCTGCTGGGGCCAACGTCCTGACTTTC
TRBV2	13	TRBJ2-5	NA	CASSAATRGTQYF	TGTGCCAGCAGCGCTGCGACTCGGGGGACCCAGTACTTC
TRBV6-5	15	TRBJ2-1	TRBD2	CAASGREGFRNEQFF	TGTGCCGCATCGGGGAGGGAGGGGTTTCGGAATGAGCAGTTCTTC
TRBV19	16	TRBJ2-3	TRBD2	CASTSLAGGLADTQYF	TGTGCCAGTACTTCACTAGCGGGAGGGCTCGCAGATACGCAGTATTTT
TRBV15	18	TRBJ1-3	TRBD1	CATSRGKEYRGPGNTIYF	TGTGCCACCAGCAGAGGAAAGGAATACAGGGGGCCTGGAAACACCATATATTTT
TRBV9	16	TRBJ2-3	TRBD2	CASSVIGGRAGDTQYF	TGTGCCAGCAGCGTGATAGGCGGGAGGGCCGGAGATACGCAGTATTTT
TRBV6-6	16	TRBJ2-5	NA	CASRGADIGDGETQYF	TGTGCCAGCAGGGGGGCTGATATAGGGGATGGGGAGACCCAGTACTTC
TRBV11-3	16	TRBJ2-1	TRBD2	CASSSGTSETYNEQFF	TGTGCCAGCAGCTCCGGTACTAGCGAGACTTACAATGAGCAGTTCTTC
TRBV4-1	14	TRBJ1-1	NA	CASSLMYGNTEAFF	TGCGCCAGCAGCCTAATGTACGGGAACACTGAAGCTTTCTTT
TRBV6-1	12	TRBJ2-1	NA	CASSYGYGEQFF	TGTGCCAGCAGTTATGGTTACGGTGAGCAGTTCTTC
TRBV5-1	15	TRBJ2-7	TRBD1	CASSFTGTGSDEQYF	TGCGCCAGCAGCTTTACCGGGACAGGGTCGGACGAGCAGTACTTC
TRBV10-3	16	TRBJ2-1	TRBD2	CAISEGLAGVYNEQFF	TGTGCCATCAGTGAGGGACTAGCGGGGGTCTACAATGAGCAGTTCTTC
TRBV21-1	13	TRBJ2-5	NA	CASSGLAYETQYF	TGTGCCAGCAGCGGACTAGCGTATGAGACCCAGTACTTC
TRBV9	16	TRBJ2-1	TRBD2	CASLPLPSGSDNEQFF	TGTGCCAGCCTCCCCCTTCCCAGCGGGAGCGACAATGAGCAGTTCTTC
TRBV2	15	TRBJ1-5	TRBD1	CASSERRGETQPQHF	TGTGCCAGCAGTGAACGCAGGGGGGAGACTCAGCCCCAGCATTTT
TRBV7-9	16	TRBJ2-5	TRBD2	CSSSLGLAGGRETQYF	TGTTCCAGCAGCTTAGGACTAGCGGGAGGGCGGGAGACCCAGTACTTC
TRBV29-1	14	TRBJ2-5	TRBD2	CSVRLAEQGGTQYF	TGCAGCGTTAGACTAGCGGAGCAGGGTGGGACCCAGTACTTC
TRBV18	15	TRBJ2-1	NA	CASSPNGLSSSEQFF	TGTGCCAGCTCACCAAACGGACTGTCCTCTAGTGAGCAGTTCTTC